One sample yielded the 3 T cell receptor beta chains listed below, sequenced in a study of CD8 T cells in Susac syndrome (dated by TCRdb to about 2019). Library creation used the immunoSEQ multiplex PCR assay. RNA was extracted using the RNeasy kit, and about 0.45 to 1 ug of the RNA was reverse transcribed with random hexamers. In TCRdb, the public reads were trimmed at Q25 with fastp and aligned with MiXCR, with productive beta chains retained. Each CDR3 protein gets just one entry, which takes the most common genes and DNA from the rows behind it. In this sample the table shows 75,000 to 100,000 distinct CDR3 sequences, over 90% of which occur a single time. The ten top clones hold roughly 0.46% of the sample. The sample consisted of CD8+ T cells from PBMCs. The receptors stem from a human donor with Susac syndrome.

The chain is built from TRBV19 and TRBJ1-5; TRBD1 aligns across 8 bases. Germline trimming cut 4 bases from V and 5 bases from J; bases unmatched to any gene: 4. This CDR3 spans 14 amino acids. Per germline, CDR1 LNHDA and CDR2 SQIVND (reference sequence). The CDR3 loop reads CASSTWTGHQPQHF. CDR3 sequence (DNA): TGTGCCAGTAGTACCTGGACAGGGCATCAGCCCCAGCATTTT.

V usage is TRBV24-1 and J usage is TRBJ2-7, with a tentative D call TRBD2 (7 bases). CDR3 length equals 13 residues. Germline V gene sequence: CDR1 KGHDR, CDR2 SFDVKD. Trimming shortened V by 7 bases and J by 3 bases, and 12 bases separated the two germline ends. The CDR3 region is CATREGEGYEQYF. CDR3 bases: TGTGCCACCAGAGAGGGGGAGGGCTACGAGCAGTACTTC.

This clonotype occurred once. This chain joins TRBV7-9 and TRBJ2-7; D call uncertain. Germline assignment: CDR1 SEHNR and CDR2 FQNEAQ (reference sequence). The CDR3 totals 14 residues. V lost 6 bases and J lost 1, with 13 bases in between. This CDR3 is CASSSYLRSYEQYF. CDR3 nucleotides: TGTGCCAGCAGTTCTTACCTGCGGTCCTACGAGCAGTACTTC.